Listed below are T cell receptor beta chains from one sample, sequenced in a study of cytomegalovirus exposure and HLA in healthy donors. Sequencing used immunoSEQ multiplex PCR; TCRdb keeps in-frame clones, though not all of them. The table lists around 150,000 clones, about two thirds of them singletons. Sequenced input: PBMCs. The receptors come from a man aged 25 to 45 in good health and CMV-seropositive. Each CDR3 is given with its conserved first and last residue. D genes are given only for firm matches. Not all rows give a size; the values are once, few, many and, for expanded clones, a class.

CDR3: CASSSGGAAFF
DNA: TGTGCCAGCAGCTCAGGGGGCGCGGCTTTCTTT
D: TRBD1
size: .
V: TRBV7-9
J: TRBJ1-1

CDR3: CASSGLSGRGDTQYF
DNA: TGTGCCAGTAGTGGCTTAAGCGGCAGAGGAGATACGCAGTATTTT
D: .
size: .
V: TRBV19
J: TRBJ2-3

CDR3: CASSLEGGLRGYTF
DNA: TGCGCCAGCAGCTTGGAGGGGGGGCTGCGAGGCTACACCTTC
D: .
size: .
V: TRBV5-1
J: TRBJ1-2

CDR3: CASSRTSGRNRDTQYF
DNA: TGTGCCAGCAGTAGGACTAGCGGGAGGAACAGAGATACGCAGTATTTT
D: TRBD2
size: once
V: TRBV25-1
J: TRBJ2-3

CDR3: CASSRAGLVVALLDGYTF
DNA: TGTGCCAGCTCACGGGCGGGGCTCGTTGTAGCGCTTCTGGATGGCTACACCTTC
D: .
size: few
V: TRBV18
J: TRBJ1-2

CDR3: CASSSLTENTEAFF
DNA: TGTGCCAGCAGTTCCCTAACAGAGAACACTGAAGCTTTCTTT
D: .
size: .
V: TRBV6-5
J: TRBJ1-1

CDR3: CASSLVGLAGEVDNEQFF
DNA: TGTGCCAGCAGCTTAGTGGGACTAGCGGGAGAAGTGGACAATGAGCAGTTCTTC
D: TRBD2
size: .
V: TRBV7-6
J: TRBJ2-1

CDR3: CASSLLAGGETQYF
DNA: TGTGCCAGCAGCTTATTGGCAGGGGGGGAGACCCAGTACTTC
D: .
size: few
V: TRBV7-6
J: TRBJ2-5

CDR3: CSSRKPDRTMIYYGYTF
DNA: TGTTCCAGCAGAAAACCCGACAGGACGATGATTTACTATGGCTACACCTTC
D: .
size: .
V: TRBV7-9
J: TRBJ1-2

CDR3: CASSLTGNHEPRNYGYTF
DNA: TGTGCCAGCAGTTTAACGGGTAATCACGAACCACGTAACTATGGCTACACCTTC
D: .
size: .
V: TRBV27
J: TRBJ1-2

CDR3: CASSMTLNTEAFF
DNA: TGTGCCAGTAGTATGACACTGAACACTGAAGCTTTCTTT
D: .
size: .
V: TRBV19
J: TRBJ1-1

CDR3: CASSLSPGLVLMGTQYF
DNA: TGTGCCAGCAGTTTATCGCCGGGACTAGTCTTGATGGGTACGCAGTATTTT
D: TRBD2
size: few
V: TRBV27
J: TRBJ2-3

CDR3: CASSSMTGEKLFF
DNA: TGTGCCAGCAGCTCAATGACAGGGGAAAAACTGTTTTTT
D: TRBD1
size: .
V: TRBV9
J: TRBJ1-4

CDR3: CATSSAGQGAQYF
DNA: TGTGCCACCAGCAGCGCAGGGCAGGGGGCCCAGTACTTC
D: TRBD1
size: .
V: TRBV15
J: TRBJ2-5

CDR3: CASSLAGGLAYEQYF
DNA: TGCGCCAGCAGCTTGGCCGGGGGACTAGCGTACGAGCAGTACTTC
D: TRBD2
size: .
V: TRBV5-1
J: TRBJ2-7

CDR3: CASEPGQGEYEQYF
DNA: TGTGCCAGTGAACCGGGACAGGGAGAATACGAGCAGTACTTC
D: TRBD1
size: few
V: TRBV19
J: TRBJ2-7

CDR3: CASSLGTSGTGELFF
DNA: TGCGCCAGCAGTCTAGGGACTAGCGGAACCGGGGAGCTGTTTTTT
D: TRBD2
size: few
V: TRBV5-1
J: TRBJ2-2

CDR3: CAISGGGNTEAFF
DNA: TGTGCCATCAGTGGAGGGGGAAACACTGAAGCTTTCTTT
D: .
size: .
V: TRBV10-3
J: TRBJ1-1

CDR3: CASSPYGGDGAGELFF
DNA: TGCGCCAGCAGTCCCTACGGGGGAGATGGGGCCGGGGAGCTGTTTTTT
D: .
size: .
V: TRBV10-2
J: TRBJ2-2

CDR3: CASGLDRGKETQYF
DNA: TGTGCTAGTGGTCTGGACAGGGGGAAAGAGACCCAGTACTTC
D: TRBD1
size: .
V: TRBV12-5
J: TRBJ2-5

CDR3: CASPGGGGLPQWWEQYF
DNA: TGTGCCAGCCCTGGGGGCGGTGGTCTCCCCCAGTGGTGGGAGCAGTACTTC
D: .
size: once
V: TRBV6-8
J: TRBJ2-7

CDR3: CASSSGQGVGNEQFF
DNA: TGCGCCAGCAGCTCGGGACAGGGGGTTGGTAATGAGCAGTTCTTC
D: TRBD1
size: .
V: TRBV5-1
J: TRBJ2-1

CDR3: CASSSSYEQYF
DNA: TGTGCCAGCAGCTCTTCCTACGAGCAGTACTTC
D: .
size: .
V: TRBV13
J: TRBJ2-7

CDR3: CSVEAGRAFEQYF
DNA: TGCAGCGTTGAGGCCGGGAGGGCCTTCGAGCAGTACTTC
D: TRBD2
size: .
V: TRBV29-1
J: TRBJ2-7

CDR3: CASEQGRSYEQYF
DNA: TGTGCCAGCGAACAGGGGCGCTCCTACGAGCAGTACTTC
D: TRBD1
size: .
V: TRBV5-5
J: TRBJ2-7

CDR3: CASRPGVTGHGYTF
DNA: TGTGCCAGCCGACCGGGGGTCACGGGGCATGGCTACACCTTC
D: .
size: .
V: TRBV28
J: TRBJ1-2

CDR3: CASTGRGQITDTQYF
DNA: TGCGCCAGCACAGGCCGGGGACAGATCACAGATACGCAGTATTTT
D: TRBD1
size: .
V: TRBV5-1
J: TRBJ2-3

CDR3: CASSYGQGAEGYTF
DNA: TGTGCCAGCAGTTACGGACAGGGGGCAGAAGGCTACACCTTC
D: TRBD1
size: .
V: TRBV6-5
J: TRBJ1-2

CDR3: CAISEGGAADYEQYF
DNA: TGTGCCATCAGTGAGGGTGGGGCAGCAGACTACGAGCAGTACTTC
D: .
size: .
V: TRBV10-3
J: TRBJ2-7

CDR3: CASSWTGIGRTEAFF
DNA: TGTGCCAGCAGTTGGACAGGGATAGGGAGGACTGAAGCTTTCTTT
D: TRBD1
size: .
V: TRBV6-5
J: TRBJ1-1

CDR3: CASSSSGYGYTF
DNA: TGTGCCAGCAGTTCGTCAGGGTACGGCTACACCTTC
D: .
size: .
V: TRBV27
J: TRBJ1-2